This T cell receptor beta chain comes out of a study of a mutant IDH1 vaccine in newly diagnosed glioma. With respect to this clone: No antigen is known for it.

Study-wide findings and caveats: The study observed vaccine-induced immune responses in around 94% of patients.

The table came from immunoSEQ multiplex PCR; TCRdb's copy has only in-frame clones and leaves some out. The repertoire holds 55,000 to 70,000 clones, with around 86% as singletons. The time point here: baseline, week 1 (first vaccination visit). Sample treatment: pre-vaccination baseline after standard-of-care therapy. The TCR was taken from a young man with glioma. Sequencing was performed on PBMCs, taken from a glioma patient treated with radiotherapy, temozolomide or both.

The CDR3 DNA is TGCGCCAGCAGCCAAGTCCCTCGGTTGCTGTTTTTT. It encodes CASSQVPRLLFF. The V call is TRBV4-1, the J call TRBJ1-4, with D uncertain. The V end lost 1 base, the J end lost 14 bases, and 11 bases lay between the germline ends. The germline CDR1 and CDR2 sequences are MGHRA and YSYEKL. CDR3 length: 12 residues.